The 6 T cell receptor beta chains presented below share a single source sample, sequenced in a study of blood T cell repertoires in COVID-19. TCRdb's copy holds only in-frame clones and misses some; the assay was immunoSEQ multiplex PCR. The data show a few hundred thousand clones, with around 87% seen just once and 2.3% held by the top ten. Material: peripheral blood. The receptors come from a woman between 45 and 60 years old with acute or convalescent COVID-19.

The chain employs TRBV28 and TRBJ1-2, with D possibly being TRBD1 (5 bases). Trimming removed 3 bases from V and 5 bases from J, with 10 bases in between. Germline V gene sequence: CDR1 MDHEN, CDR2 SYDVKM. The CDR3 spans 13 residues. CDR3 residues: CASSFGARYGYTF. The CDR3 nucleotides are TGTGCCAGCAGTTTTGGGGCACGGTATGGCTACACCTTC.

This rearrangement joins TRBV7-6 to TRBJ2-7, with a tentative D call TRBD1 (6 bases). V was trimmed by 0 bases and J by 4 bases, leaving 10 bases between them. The CDR3 runs 14 residues. CDR1 and CDR2 from the germline V gene are SGHVS and FNYEAQ. The CDR3 bases are TGTGCCAGCAGCTTAGCATCAAGGGGGTACGAGCAGTACTTC. It specifies CASSLASRGYEQYF.

The chain recombines TRBV28 with TRBJ2-3, with 11 nucleotides matching TRBD2. The J segment lost 2 bases and the V segment lost 4 bases, leaving 5 bases of the junction unmatched. Germline assignment: CDR1 MDHEN and CDR2 SYDVKM. The CDR3 contains 16 residues. The CDR3 loop reads CASSSRLAGPTDTQYF. DNA of the CDR3: TGTGCCAGCAGTTCCAGACTAGCGGGACCCACAGATACGCAGTATTTT.

The chain has TRBV20-1 and TRBJ2-1; D not certain. This CDR3 spans 11 amino acids. Germline V CDR1 and CDR2: DFQATT, SNEGSKA (reference sequence). Between the trimmed V and J ends, which lost 4 bases and 4 bases, there was a span of 5 bases. The CDR3 coding sequence is TGCAGTGCTAACACGTACAATGAGCAGTTCTTC. Amino acids: CSANTYNEQFF.

V gene TRBV6-4 combines with J gene TRBJ1-2, with D possibly being TRBD1 (6 bases). This CDR3 contains 14 residues. Germline CDR1 is MRHNA and CDR2 is SNTAGT. Trimming stripped 3 bases from V and 5 bases from J, with 13 bases between. CDR3 nucleotides: TGTGCCAGCAGTGAAGACTTGACAGGTTATGGCTACACCTTC. It encodes CASSEDLTGYGYTF.

The gene calls are TRBV3-1 (or the pseudogene TRBV3-2) and TRBJ2-5, with TRBD2 matching 14 bases. The trim removed 2 bases at V and 1 base at J, leaving 6 bases unmatched. The CDR3 covers 18 residues. Per germline, CDR1 LGHDT and CDR2 YNNKEL (reference sequence). The CDR3: CASSQNRTSGRLQETQYF. The CDR3 DNA sequence: TGTGCCAGCAGCCAAAATAGGACTAGCGGGAGGCTCCAAGAGACCCAGTACTTC.